What follows are 20 T cell receptor beta chains derived from one specimen sequenced in a study of PD-1 blockade in classical Hodgkin lymphoma. Assay used: immunoSEQ multiplex PCR; TCRdb lists only in-frame clones, some missing. In the table there are roughly 4,400 clones, 80% to 90% of which are singletons. In every patient, relapse followed autologous stem cell transplantation, while exposure to brentuximab vedotin differed. Thawed PBMCs yielded CD4+ T cells through magnetic negative selection. The specimen was CD4+ T cells from blood, collected at baseline. The receptors come from a human donor with classical Hodgkin lymphoma.

In the case of this clone: As the CDR3 is not closed by the conserved phenylalanine or tryptophan, this likely results from a read error. The DNA is omitted, as the CDR3 cannot be located on it reliably, and the CDR3 follows TCRdb's listing. This chain joins TRBV21-1 and TRBJ1-3. TRBV21-1 is an annotated pseudogene. The CDR3 is made up of 12 amino acids, end residues included. The CDR3 here is CASSPWEGDIRI.

The chain has TRBV6-5 and TRBJ1-2; the match to TRBD1 covers 9 bases. Trimming at V came to 6 bases and at J to 4 bases, leaving 9 bases not matched to a gene. Germline-derived CDR1 and CDR2 are MNHEY and SVGAGI. This CDR3 has 15 amino acids. In DNA form, the CDR3 reads TGTGCCAGCAGACCCGGGACAGGGAACCCCTATGGCTACACCTTC. Its protein product is CASRPGTGNPYGYTF.

This clone was observed a single time. This rearrangement joins TRBV19 to TRBJ2-7; 8 bases are shared with TRBD1. After removal of 4 bases from V and 1 base from J, the junction contained 3 bases not matched to a gene. The germline V gene has CDR1 LNHDA and CDR2 SQIVND (reference sequence). This CDR3 contains 14 residues. CDR3 amino acids: CASSTRQGSYEQYF. In DNA form, the CDR3 reads TGTGCCAGTAGTACCCGACAGGGGTCCTACGAGCAGTACTTC.

This clone was seen a handful of times. This chain uses TRBV10-3 with TRBJ1-5; no firm D call. In germline, CDR1 is ENHRY, CDR2 SYGVKD. The CDR3 has 13 amino acids. V shed 5 bases and J shed 3 bases, with 8 bases lying between them. DNA for the CDR3: TGTGCCATCAGTTTAAGAGACAATCAGCCCCAGCATTTT. Protein: CAISLRDNQPQHF.

The chain employs TRBV28 and TRBJ2-3, with 8 positions matching TRBD1. The CDR3 extends over 15 amino acids. Germline CDR1 MDHEN, CDR2 SYDVKM. With V trimmed by 2 bases and J by 6 bases, 7 bases remained unmatched. The DNA for the CDR3 is TGTGCCAGCAGTTTAGGGGCAGGGGGCGCGGATACGCAGTATTTT. Residues: CASSLGAGGADTQYF.

V usage is TRBV7-9 and J usage is TRBJ1-2; weak D call: TRBD1 (6 bases). The V and J ends lost 5 bases and 4 bases respectively, with 14 bases between them. CDR1 and CDR2 (germline): SEHNR, FQNEAQ (reference sequence). The CDR3 runs 14 residues. CDR3 region: CASSARGRLYGYTF. CDR3 nucleotide sequence: TGTGCCAGCAGCGCCCGGGGGCGGCTCTATGGCTACACCTTC.

This clone occurred a few times. J is TRBJ1-1 and V is TRBV5-1; D possibly corresponds to TRBD1 (6 bases). Trimming removed 4 bases from V and 3 bases from J, with 16 bases in between. Germline lookup yields CDR1 SGHRS and CDR2 YFSETQ. The CDR3 length is 15 residues. The CDR3 here is CASSASWPGDTEAFF. The DNA of the CDR3 is TGCGCCAGCAGCGCCTCATGGCCAGGGGACACTGAAGCTTTCTTT. Using reference TRBV5-1 and TRBJ1-1 for the parts outside the CDR3, the full variable domain is KAGVTQTPRYLIKTRGQQVTLSCSPISGHRSVSWYQQTPGQGLQFLFEYFSETQRNKGNFPGRFSGRQFSNSRSEMNVSTLELGDSALYLCASSASWPGDTEAFFGQGTRLTVV.

V gene TRBV6-5 combines with J gene TRBJ2-1; D is possibly TRBD1 (6 bases). This CDR3 is built from 16 residues. The germline gives CDR1 MNHEY, CDR2 SVGAGI. Deletions cut 2 bases from V and 7 bases from J, with 18 bases between. The CDR3 nucleotides read TGTGCCAGCAGTTACGGGGCGGCACAGGGCGAGAATGAGCAGTTCTTC. This codes for CASSYGAAQGENEQFF.

This chain links TRBV5-1 with TRBJ1-5, with TRBD1 identical over 7 bases. The germline V gene has CDR1 SGHRS and CDR2 YFSETQ. The CDR3 is made up of 13 amino acids. With V trimmed by 4 bases and J by 5 bases, 3 bases remained unmatched. CDR3 in amino acids: CASSPDRDQPQHF. The CDR3 coding sequence is TGCGCCAGCAGCCCTGACAGGGATCAGCCCCAGCATTTT.

V gene TRBV5-1 combines with J gene TRBJ2-7; 10 bases are a match to TRBD1. CDR1 SGHRS and CDR2 YFSETQ come from the germline V gene. This CDR3 comprises 16 residues. After removal of 5 bases from V and 2 bases from J, the junction contained 10 bases not matched to a gene. The CDR3 reads CASRAGQGGWTYEQYF. DNA of the CDR3: TGCGCCAGCAGGGCAGGACAGGGGGGTTGGACCTACGAGCAGTACTTC.

The gene calls are TRBV5-1 and TRBJ1-1, with 9 positions matching TRBD1. The CDR3 has 14 amino acids. Trimming removed 3 bases from V and 1 base from J; junction bases left unmatched: 1. CDR1 and CDR2 from the germline V gene are SGHRS and YFSETQ. CDR3 sequence (DNA): TGCGCCAGCAGCTCGGGACAGGGGAACACTGAAGCTTTCTTT. It encodes CASSSGQGNTEAFF.

This clone was found a few times. The V call is TRBV6-1, the J call TRBJ2-7, with D tentatively TRBD1 (6 bases). Trimming took off 2 bases at V and 8 bases at J, with 13 bases between the two ends. CDR1 is MNHNS and CDR2 is SASEGT in the germline V gene. CDR3 size: 13 residues. CDR3 in DNA: TGTGCCAGCAGTGAAAGAACAGGGTGGCAGCAGTACTTC. Translating gives CASSERTGWQQYF.

The chain joins TRBV27 to TRBJ1-1; 8 bases line up with TRBD1. CDR3 size: 15 residues. J was trimmed by 0 bases and V by 5 bases; bases with no gene match: 5. The germline V gene has CDR1 MNHEY and CDR2 SMNVEV (reference sequence). The CDR3 loop reads CASSLGQGLNTEAFF. The DNA of the CDR3 is TGTGCCAGCAGTCTAGGACAGGGACTGAACACTGAAGCTTTCTTT.

V and J are TRBV5-1 and TRBJ1-1, with 7 bases fitting TRBD1. The CDR3 spans 15 residues. The V segment lost 3 bases and the J segment 0 bases; nucleotides outside the gene matches: 5. Germline lookup yields CDR1 SGHRS and CDR2 YFSETQ. The CDR3 spells CASSSEGQMNTEAFF. The CDR3 DNA reads TGCGCCAGCAGCTCGGAGGGACAGATGAACACTGAAGCTTTCTTT.

V usage is TRBV5-1 and J usage is TRBJ2-3; TRBD1 is a possible D gene (5 bases). The V end was cut by 6 bases, the J end by 2 bases, with 13 bases between. This CDR3 region has 14 residues. Germline CDR1 is SGHRS and CDR2 is YFSETQ. The CDR3 loop is CASKGNSNTDTQYF. The CDR3 DNA sequence: TGCGCCAGCAAGGGGAACAGTAACACAGATACGCAGTATTTT.

The chain is built from TRBV5-1 and TRBJ2-5; either TRBD1 or TRBD2 may supply D (5 bases each). Between the trimmed V and J ends, which lost 3 bases and 2 bases, there was a span of 11 bases. This CDR3 contains 14 residues. CDR1 is SGHRS and CDR2 is YFSETQ in the germline V gene. CDR3 bases: TGCGCCAGCAGCTCGGGTTGGGGGCAAGAGACCCAGTACTTC. This gives the protein CASSSGWGQETQYF. The full variable domain, rest sourced from reference TRBV5-1 and TRBJ2-5, is KAGVTQTPRYLIKTRGQQVTLSCSPISGHRSVSWYQQTPGQGLQFLFEYFSETQRNKGNFPGRFSGRQFSNSRSEMNVSTLELGDSALYLCASSSGWGQETQYFGPGTRLLVL.

The chain links TRBV5-1 to TRBJ1-6; 7 bases align to TRBD1. The CDR3 is 15 amino acids. After removal of 4 bases from V and 5 bases from J, the junction contained 6 bases not matched to a gene. Looked up from germline, CDR1 is SGHRS and CDR2 is YFSETQ. The CDR3 sequence is CASSPTGDHNSPLHF. In nucleotides, the CDR3 is TGCGCCAGCAGCCCTACAGGGGACCATAATTCACCCCTCCACTTT.

This chain links TRBV5-6 with TRBJ2-6, with 9 bases identical to TRBD1. CDR3 length equals 19 residues. V was pared by 4 bases and J by 0 bases, with 11 bases of the junction left unmatched. Germline V gene sequence: CDR1 SGHDT, CDR2 YYEEEE. This chain's CDR3 is CASSPKDRGFSSGANVLTF. The CDR3 DNA sequence: TGTGCCAGCAGCCCCAAAGACAGGGGGTTTAGCTCTGGGGCCAACGTCCTGACTTTC.

The chain couples TRBV2 to TRBJ1-1, with unresolved D. The germline gives CDR1 SNHLY, CDR2 FYNNEI. This CDR3 is built from 14 residues. Trimming removed 8 bases at V and 3 bases at J, with 16 bases between. The CDR3 loop is CASENPRRDTEAFF. In DNA form, the CDR3 reads TGTGCCAGCGAGAACCCACGAAGGGACACTGAAGCTTTCTTT.

The chain is built from TRBV5-1 and TRBJ2-1; D may be TRBD1 (6 bases). Germline CDR1 and CDR2: SGHRS and YFSETQ. CDR3 length: 15 residues. V dropped 1 base and J dropped 6 bases, with 14 bases sitting between them. CDR3 sequence (DNA): TGCGCCAGCAGCTTGACAGGGCGAAACATCAATGAGCAGTTCTTC. It is translated as CASSLTGRNINEQFF. The full variable domain, in which reference TRBV5-1 and TRBJ2-1 provide the parts outside the CDR3, is KAGVTQTPRYLIKTRGQQVTLSCSPISGHRSVSWYQQTPGQGLQFLFEYFSETQRNKGNFPGRFSGRQFSNSRSEMNVSTLELGDSALYLCASSLTGRNINEQFFGPGTRLTVL.